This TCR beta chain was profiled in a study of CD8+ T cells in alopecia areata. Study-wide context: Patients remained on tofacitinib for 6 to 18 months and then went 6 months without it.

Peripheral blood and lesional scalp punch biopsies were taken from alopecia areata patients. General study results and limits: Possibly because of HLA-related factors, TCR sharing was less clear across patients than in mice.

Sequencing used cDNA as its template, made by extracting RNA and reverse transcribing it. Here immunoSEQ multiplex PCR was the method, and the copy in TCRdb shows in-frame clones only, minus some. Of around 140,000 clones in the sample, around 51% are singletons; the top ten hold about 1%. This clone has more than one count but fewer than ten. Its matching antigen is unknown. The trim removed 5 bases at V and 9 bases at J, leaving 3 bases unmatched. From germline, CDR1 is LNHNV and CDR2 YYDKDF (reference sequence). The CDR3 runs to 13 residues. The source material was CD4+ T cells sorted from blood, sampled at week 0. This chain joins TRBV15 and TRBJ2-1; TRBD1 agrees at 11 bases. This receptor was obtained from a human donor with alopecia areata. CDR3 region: CATSRGQGVEQFF. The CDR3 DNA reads TGTGCCACCAGCCGGGGACAGGGGGTTGAGCAGTTCTTC.